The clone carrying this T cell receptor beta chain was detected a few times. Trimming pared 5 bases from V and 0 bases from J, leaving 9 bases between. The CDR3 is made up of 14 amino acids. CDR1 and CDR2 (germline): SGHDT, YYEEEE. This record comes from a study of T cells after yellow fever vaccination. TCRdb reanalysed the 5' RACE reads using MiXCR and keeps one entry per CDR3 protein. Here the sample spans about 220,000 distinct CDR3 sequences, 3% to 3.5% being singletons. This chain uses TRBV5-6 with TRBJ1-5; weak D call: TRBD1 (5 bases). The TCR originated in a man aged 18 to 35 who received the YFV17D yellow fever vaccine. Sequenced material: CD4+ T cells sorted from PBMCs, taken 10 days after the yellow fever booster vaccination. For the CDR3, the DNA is TGTGCCAGCAGTAGACAGTATAGCAATCAGCCCCAGCATTTT. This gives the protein CASSRQYSNQPQHF.